These 18 T cell receptor beta chains came from one sample sequenced in a study of post-analysis software for immune sequencing data. Included in the TCR beta cDNA libraries were unique molecular identifiers. Each CDR3 protein is one row after TCRdb ran MiXCR on the PCR reads. This table has about 160,000 distinct CDR3 sequences, about 34% appearing once. The specimen comprised blood, sampled after autologous hematopoietic stem cell transplantation. These receptors were collected from a girl between 10 and 17 years old with multiple sclerosis.

The gene calls are TRBV24-1 and TRBJ2-4, with D uncertain. Gene TRBJ2-7 matches the end of the DNA better, so the J call may be wrong. The germline CDR1 and CDR2 sequences are KGHDR and SFDVKD. The CDR3 spans 13 residues. The CDR3 region is CATSDLKGYEQYF. CDR3 DNA: TGTGCCACCAGTGATTTGAAGGGTTACGAGCAGTACTTC.

In this sample, this clonotype turned up a few times. This chain links TRBV25-1 with TRBJ2-3, with D perhaps being TRBD1 or TRBD2 (5 bases each). Germline CDR1 reads MGHDK; CDR2 reads SYGVNS. The CDR3 loop spans 16 amino acids. V lost 5 bases to trimming and J lost 0 bases, with 15 bases between them. The CDR3 DNA sequence: TGTGCCAGCAGTCGGGGCCTTACCGCTAGCACAGATACGCAGTATTTT. Amino acids: CASSRGLTASTDTQYF.

This clonotype was seen a handful of times. The chain joins TRBV6-2 or TRBV6-3 to TRBJ2-7; maybe TRBD1 (6 bases). The germline gives CDR1 MNHEY, CDR2 SVGEGT. V was pared by 0 bases and J by 2 bases, with 14 bases between. The CDR3 extends over 16 amino acids. The CDR3 DNA is TGTGCCAGCAGTTACTCGGGCAGGGGATTAGCCTACGAGCAGTACTTC. It is translated as CASSYSGRGLAYEQYF.

The V call is TRBV5-1, the J call TRBJ2-2; D is possibly TRBD1 (6 bases). This CDR3 has 16 residues. The V gene lost 5 bases and the J gene lost 6 bases, with 20 bases spanning the gap. Germline V gives CDR1 SGHRS, CDR2 YFSETQ. The CDR3 DNA is TGCGCCAGCAGAACGGGGCTCCCTAGGGGGTCCGGGGAGCTGTTTTTT. This gives the protein CASRTGLPRGSGELFF. Based on the CDR3 plus reference TRBV5-1 and TRBJ2-2, the full variable domain is KAGVTQTPRYLIKTRGQQVTLSCSPISGHRSVSWYQQTPGQGLQFLFEYFSETQRNKGNFPGRFSGRQFSNSRSEMNVSTLELGDSALYLCASRTGLPRGSGELFFGEGSRLTVL.

As for this clonotype: Germline and junction disagree at one end, which may indicate a read error. The V and J genes are TRBV5-1 and TRBJ2-1; 13 nucleotides agree with TRBD2. Germline V lookup: CDR1 SGHRS, CDR2 YFSETQ. The CDR3 runs to 17 residues. The CDR3 region is CPSSSGLAGDTGDEQFF. CDR3 nucleotides: TGCCCCAGCAGCTCCGGACTAGCGGGAGATACCGGGGATGAGCAGTTCTTC.

In this sample, this clonotype turned up a few times. The V gene is TRBV29-1, the J gene TRBJ2-7, with 7 bases aligning to TRBD2. Germline-derived CDR1 and CDR2 are SQVTM and ANQGSEA. V was pared by 7 bases and J by 2 bases, with 8 bases of the junction left unmatched. The CDR3 length is 13 residues. This CDR3 reads CSGTLADPYEQYF. The CDR3 DNA sequence: TGCAGCGGCACGCTAGCGGACCCCTACGAGCAGTACTTC.

This clonotype was seen a few times. The chain joins TRBV7-9 to TRBJ2-2, with a weak D call TRBD2 (6 bases). The CDR3 runs 16 residues. The ends were cut back, 5 bases at V and 4 bases at J, with 17 bases in the middle. Germline V gene data show CDR1 as SEHNR and CDR2 as FQNEAQ (reference sequence). The CDR3 is CASSRLGGDGTGELFF. The CDR3 DNA follows: TGTGCCAGCAGCCGACTAGGAGGAGATGGCACCGGGGAGCTGTTTTTT.

The V and J genes are TRBV4-1 and TRBJ2-3; the D is unclear. V lost 0 bases, J lost 2 bases, and 9 bases lay in between. This CDR3 has 15 amino acids. CDR1 MGHRA and CDR2 YSYEKL come from the germline V gene. The CDR3 sequence: CASSQDQTYTDTQYF. The CDR3 region has the DNA TGCGCCAGCAGCCAAGATCAAACCTACACAGATACGCAGTATTTT.

This clonotype has a handful of counts. The V and J genes are TRBV2 and TRBJ2-5; maybe TRBD2 (6 bases). The length of the CDR3 is 13 residues. V was trimmed by 2 bases and J by 2 bases, leaving 6 bases between them. Germline V gene data show CDR1 as SNHLY and CDR2 as FYNNEI. CDR3 amino acids: CASSELAQETQYF. CDR3 nucleotides: TGTGCCAGCAGTGAACTAGCGCAAGAGACCCAGTACTTC.

On this clonotype: With a much larger clone just one base away, this may be a read error. V usage is TRBV6-5 and J usage is TRBJ2-7; D is tentatively TRBD1 or TRBD2 (6 bases each). The CDR3 covers 14 residues. CDR1 and CDR2 from the germline V gene are MNHEY and SVGAGI. The V gene lost 10 bases and the J gene lost 6 bases, with 22 bases spanning the gap. The CDR3 DNA follows: TGTGCCATTTCAATAGGGGACGGGGGCGGCGAGCAGTACTTC. Translated: CAISIGDGGGEQYF.

To note about this clonotype: Relative to the germline gene, one junction end is altered; a read error may explain this. J is TRBJ2-1 and V is TRBV27, with D possibly matching TRBD1 (6 bases). Germline V gives CDR1 MNHEY, CDR2 SMNVEV (reference sequence). This CDR3 is 13 amino acids long. CDR3 residues: CAGSPDRYNEQFF. In DNA, the CDR3 is TGTGCCGGCAGTCCCGACAGGTACAATGAGCAGTTCTTC.

This clonotype has only a few counts. The rearrangement uses TRBV20-1 and TRBJ2-1, with 13 bases aligning to TRBD2. Germline V gene data show CDR1 as DFQATT and CDR2 as SNEGSKA (reference sequence). CDR3 length: 19 amino acids. Trimming removed 6 bases from V and 6 bases from J; junction bases left unmatched: 20. The CDR3 loop is CSAPRGGLAGSYGLNEQFF. CDR3 sequence (DNA): TGCAGTGCACCGAGGGGGGGACTAGCGGGGAGTTACGGCCTCAATGAGCAGTTCTTC.

This chain connects TRBV6-6 to TRBJ2-1; 9 nucleotides align to TRBD1. V trimming: 4 bases; J trimming: 6 bases; junction bases outside the gene matches: 7. The germline gives CDR1 MNHNY, CDR2 SVGAGI (reference sequence). The CDR3 contains 15 residues. The CDR3: CASSFPGQGTNEQFF. CDR3 DNA sequence: TGTGCCAGCAGTTTTCCGGGACAGGGAACCAATGAGCAGTTCTTC.

V and J are TRBV20-1 and TRBJ2-7; D tentatively reads TRBD1 or TRBD2 (7 bases each). Germline CDR1 reads DFQATT; CDR2 reads SNEGSKA (reference sequence). V was pared by 2 bases and J by 3 bases, with 14 bases between. The CDR3 runs to 14 residues. Here the CDR3 DNA reads TGCAGTGCTAGAAGCGAGCGGGACAGCTACGAGCAGTACTTC. This translates into CSARSERDSYEQYF.

This clonotype was detected once. This chain uses TRBV12-3 or TRBV12-4 with TRBJ2-2, with 10 bases fitting TRBD2. J was trimmed by 4 bases and V by 5 bases; bases with no gene match: 7. The CDR3 is 16 residues long. The CDR3 coding sequence is TGTGCCAGCAGTCCGTTAGCGGGAGGAATCACCGGGGAGCTGTTTTTT. Its protein is CASSPLAGGITGELFF.

This chain joins TRBV7-2 and TRBJ2-7; 9 nucleotides align to TRBD1. Germline CDR1 SGHTA, CDR2 FQGNSA. The V and J ends lost 3 bases and 4 bases, in that order; junction bases with no gene match: 4. The CDR3 covers 14 residues. Here the CDR3 reads CASSFRDREYEQYF. The CDR3 nucleotides are TGTGCCAGCAGCTTCCGGGACAGGGAATACGAGCAGTACTTC.

The V and J genes are TRBV29-1 and TRBJ2-1, with D unresolved. The germline V gene has CDR1 SQVTM and CDR2 ANQGSEA. The V gene lost 2 bases and the J gene lost 4 bases, with 6 bases spanning the gap. The CDR3 loop spans 12 amino acids. This CDR3 is CSVEIRYNEQFF. The DNA of the CDR3 is TGCAGCGTTGAAATCCGTTACAATGAGCAGTTCTTC.

There are a few counts of this clonotype. The V call is TRBV6-4, the J call TRBJ2-2; weak D call: TRBD2 (5 bases). CDR1 and CDR2 from the germline V gene are MRHNA and SNTAGT. This CDR3 comprises 13 residues. V was clipped by 5 bases and J by 3 bases, with 7 bases between them. The CDR3: CASSLGDTGELFF. The CDR3 nucleotides read TGTGCCAGCAGTCTGGGAGACACCGGGGAGCTGTTTTTT.